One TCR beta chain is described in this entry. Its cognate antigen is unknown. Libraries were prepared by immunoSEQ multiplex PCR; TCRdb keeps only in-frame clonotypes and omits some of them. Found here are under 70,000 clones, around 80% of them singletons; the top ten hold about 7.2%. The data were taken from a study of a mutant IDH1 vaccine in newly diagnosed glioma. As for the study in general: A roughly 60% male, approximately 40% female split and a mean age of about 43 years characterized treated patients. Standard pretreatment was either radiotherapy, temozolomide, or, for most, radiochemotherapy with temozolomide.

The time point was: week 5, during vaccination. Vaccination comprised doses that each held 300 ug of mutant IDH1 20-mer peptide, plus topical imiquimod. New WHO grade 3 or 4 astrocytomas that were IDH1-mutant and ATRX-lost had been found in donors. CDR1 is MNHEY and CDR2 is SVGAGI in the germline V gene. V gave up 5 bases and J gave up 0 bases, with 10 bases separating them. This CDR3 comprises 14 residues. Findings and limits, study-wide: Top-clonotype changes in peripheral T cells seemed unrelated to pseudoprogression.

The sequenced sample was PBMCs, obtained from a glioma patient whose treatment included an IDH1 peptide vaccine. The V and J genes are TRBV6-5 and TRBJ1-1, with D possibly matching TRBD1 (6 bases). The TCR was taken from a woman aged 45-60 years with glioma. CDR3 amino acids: CASSRQVLNTEAFF. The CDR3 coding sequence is TGTGCCAGCAGTCGACAGGTTTTGAACACTGAAGCTTTCTTT.